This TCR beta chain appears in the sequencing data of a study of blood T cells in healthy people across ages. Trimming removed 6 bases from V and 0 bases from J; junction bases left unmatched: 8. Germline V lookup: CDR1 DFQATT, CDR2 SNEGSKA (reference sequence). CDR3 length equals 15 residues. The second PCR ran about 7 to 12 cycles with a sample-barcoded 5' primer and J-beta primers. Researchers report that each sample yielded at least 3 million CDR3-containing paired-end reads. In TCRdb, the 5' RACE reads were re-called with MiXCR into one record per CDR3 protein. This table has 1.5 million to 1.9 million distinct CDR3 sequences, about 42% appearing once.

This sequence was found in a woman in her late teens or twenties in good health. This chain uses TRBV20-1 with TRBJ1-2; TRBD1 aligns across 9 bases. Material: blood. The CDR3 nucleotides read TGCAGTGCAAGGACAGGGGATAACCCTAACTATGGCTACACCTTC. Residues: CSARTGDNPNYGYTF.